This paragraph covers one T cell receptor beta chain sequence. These data belong to a study of blood T cell repertoires in COVID-19. Study as a whole: Sites across the United States, Italy and Spain contributed samples from acute and convalescent COVID-19. Nucleic acid was either cDNA or gDNA, and it came from T cells, B-cell-depleted T cells, or PBMCs.

Original processing notes: How many nucleated cells were present was estimated from reference gene primer amplification. The assay was immunoSEQ multiplex PCR, and TCRdb's table has in-frame clones only and misses some. V and J calls and clone size come straight from that table; D and trimming were deduced from the DNA. The sample contains about 160,000 clones, 87% of which appear only once. This sequence was found in a woman aged 55-70 years with active or convalescent COVID-19. Specimen: peripheral blood.

The CDR3 spells CASADFNSNQPQHF. The CDR3 nucleotides read TGTGCCAGCGCAGATTTCAATAGCAATCAGCCCCAGCATTTT. V is TRBV2 and J is TRBJ1-5; unclear D gene. Germline loops: CDR1 SNHLY, CDR2 FYNNEI. V was pared by 8 bases and J by 0 bases, with 11 bases between. The CDR3 is made up of 14 amino acids.